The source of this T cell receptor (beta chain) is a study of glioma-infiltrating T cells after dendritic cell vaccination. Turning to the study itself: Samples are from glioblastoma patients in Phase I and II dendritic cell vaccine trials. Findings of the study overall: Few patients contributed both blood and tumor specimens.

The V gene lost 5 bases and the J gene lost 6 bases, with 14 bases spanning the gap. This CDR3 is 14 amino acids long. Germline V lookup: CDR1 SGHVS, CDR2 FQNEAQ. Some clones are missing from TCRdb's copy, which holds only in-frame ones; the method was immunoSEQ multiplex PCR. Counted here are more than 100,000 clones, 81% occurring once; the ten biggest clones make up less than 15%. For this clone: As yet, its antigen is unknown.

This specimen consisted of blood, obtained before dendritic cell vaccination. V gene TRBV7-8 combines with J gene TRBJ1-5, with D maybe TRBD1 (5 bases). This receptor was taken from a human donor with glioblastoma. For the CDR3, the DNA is TGTGCCAGCAGCCCCGGCTGGGGCGGTCAGCCCCAGCATTTT. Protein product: CASSPGWGGQPQHF. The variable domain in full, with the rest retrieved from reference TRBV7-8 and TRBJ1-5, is GAGVSQSPRYKVAKRGQDVALRCDPISGHVSLFWYQQALGQGPEFLTYFQNEAQLDKSGLPSDRFFAERPEGSVSTLKIQRTQQEDSAVYLCASSPGWGGQPQHFGDGTRLSIL.